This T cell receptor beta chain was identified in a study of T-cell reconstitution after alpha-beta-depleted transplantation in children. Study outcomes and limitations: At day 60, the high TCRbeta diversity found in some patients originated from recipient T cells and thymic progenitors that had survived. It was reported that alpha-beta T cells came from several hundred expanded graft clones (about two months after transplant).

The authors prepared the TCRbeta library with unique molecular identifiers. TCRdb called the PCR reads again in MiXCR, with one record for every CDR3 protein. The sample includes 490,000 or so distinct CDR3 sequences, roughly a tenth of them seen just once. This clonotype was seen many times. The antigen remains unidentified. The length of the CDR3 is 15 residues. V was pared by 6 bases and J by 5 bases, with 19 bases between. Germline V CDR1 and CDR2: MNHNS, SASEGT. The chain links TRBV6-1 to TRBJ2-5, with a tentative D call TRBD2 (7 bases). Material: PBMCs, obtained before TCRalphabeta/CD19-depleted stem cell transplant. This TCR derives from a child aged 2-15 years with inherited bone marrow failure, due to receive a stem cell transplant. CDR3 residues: CASSPGGAGVETQYF. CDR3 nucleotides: TGTGCCAGCAGCCCCGGGGGCGCGGGAGTCGAGACCCAGTACTTC.